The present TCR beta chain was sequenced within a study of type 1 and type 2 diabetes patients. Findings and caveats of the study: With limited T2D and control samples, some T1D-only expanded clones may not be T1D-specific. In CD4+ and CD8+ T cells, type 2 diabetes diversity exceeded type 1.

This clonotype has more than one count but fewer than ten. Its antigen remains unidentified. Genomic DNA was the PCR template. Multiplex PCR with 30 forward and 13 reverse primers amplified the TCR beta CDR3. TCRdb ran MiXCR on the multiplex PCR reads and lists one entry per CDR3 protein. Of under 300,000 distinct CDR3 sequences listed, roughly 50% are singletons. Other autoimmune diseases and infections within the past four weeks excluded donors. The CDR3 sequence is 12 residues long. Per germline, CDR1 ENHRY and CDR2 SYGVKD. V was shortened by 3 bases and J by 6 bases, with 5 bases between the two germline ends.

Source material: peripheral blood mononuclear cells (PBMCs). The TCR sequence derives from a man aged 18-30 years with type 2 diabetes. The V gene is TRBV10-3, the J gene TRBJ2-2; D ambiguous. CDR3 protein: CAISDGSGELFF. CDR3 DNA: TGTGCCATCAGTGATGGTTCCGGGGAGCTGTTTTTT.